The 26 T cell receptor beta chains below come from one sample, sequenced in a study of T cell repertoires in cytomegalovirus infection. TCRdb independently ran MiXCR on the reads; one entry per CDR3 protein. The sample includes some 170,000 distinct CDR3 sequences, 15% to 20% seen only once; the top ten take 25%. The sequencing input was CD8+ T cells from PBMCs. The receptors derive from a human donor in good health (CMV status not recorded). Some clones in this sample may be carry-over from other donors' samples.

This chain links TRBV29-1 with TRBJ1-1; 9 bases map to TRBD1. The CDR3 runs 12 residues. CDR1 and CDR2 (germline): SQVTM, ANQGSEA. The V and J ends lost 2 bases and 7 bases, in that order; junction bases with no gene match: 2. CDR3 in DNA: TGCAGCGTTGAATACAGGGGGCTTGAAGCTTTCTTT. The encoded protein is CSVEYRGLEAFF.

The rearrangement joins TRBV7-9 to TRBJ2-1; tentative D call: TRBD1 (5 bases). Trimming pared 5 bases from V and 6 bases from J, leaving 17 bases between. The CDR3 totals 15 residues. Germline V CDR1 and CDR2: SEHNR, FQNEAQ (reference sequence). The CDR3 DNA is TGTGCCAGCAGCGGGGAAGCAGGGTCGGTCAATGAGCAGTTCTTC. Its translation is CASSGEAGSVNEQFF.

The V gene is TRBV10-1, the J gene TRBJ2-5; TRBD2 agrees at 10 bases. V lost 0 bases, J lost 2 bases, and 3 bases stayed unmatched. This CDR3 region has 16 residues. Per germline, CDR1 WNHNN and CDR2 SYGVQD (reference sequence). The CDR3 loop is CASSESSGGTQETQYF. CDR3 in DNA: TGCGCCAGCAGTGAGTCTAGCGGGGGGACTCAAGAGACCCAGTACTTC.

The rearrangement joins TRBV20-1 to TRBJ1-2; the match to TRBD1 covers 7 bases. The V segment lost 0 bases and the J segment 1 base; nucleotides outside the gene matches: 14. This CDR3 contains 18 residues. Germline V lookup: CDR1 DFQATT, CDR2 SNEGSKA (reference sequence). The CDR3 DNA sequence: TGCAGTGCTAGAGAGCCCACAGTCGACAGGGCCTATAACTATGGCTACACCTTC. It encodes CSAREPTVDRAYNYGYTF.

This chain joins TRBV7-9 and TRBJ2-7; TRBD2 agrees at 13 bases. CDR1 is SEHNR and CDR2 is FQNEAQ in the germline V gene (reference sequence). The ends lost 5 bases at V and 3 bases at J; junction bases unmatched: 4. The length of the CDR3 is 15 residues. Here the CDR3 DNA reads TGTGCCAGCAGCCCCGGGACTAGCGGGGTCTACGAGCAGTACTTC. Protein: CASSPGTSGVYEQYF. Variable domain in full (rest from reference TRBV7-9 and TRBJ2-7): DTGVSQNPRHKITKRGQNVTFRCDPISEHNRLYWYRQTLGQGPEFLTYFQNEAQLEKSRLLSDRFSAERPKGSFSTLEIQRTEQGDSAMYLCASSPGTSGVYEQYFGPGTRLTVT.

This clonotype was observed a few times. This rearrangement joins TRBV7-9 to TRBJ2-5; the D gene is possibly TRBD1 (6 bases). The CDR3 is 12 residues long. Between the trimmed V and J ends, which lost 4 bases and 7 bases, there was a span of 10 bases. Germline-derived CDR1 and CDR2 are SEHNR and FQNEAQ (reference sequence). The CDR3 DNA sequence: TGTGCCAGCAGCTCCCAGGGGTGGACCCAGTACTTC. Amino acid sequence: CASSSQGWTQYF.

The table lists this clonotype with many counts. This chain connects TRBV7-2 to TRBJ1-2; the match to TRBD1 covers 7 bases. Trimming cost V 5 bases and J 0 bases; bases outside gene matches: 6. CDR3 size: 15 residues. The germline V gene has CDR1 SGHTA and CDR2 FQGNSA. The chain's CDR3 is CASSISGTANYGYTF. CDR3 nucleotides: TGTGCCAGCAGCATCTCCGGGACAGCTAACTATGGCTACACCTTC.

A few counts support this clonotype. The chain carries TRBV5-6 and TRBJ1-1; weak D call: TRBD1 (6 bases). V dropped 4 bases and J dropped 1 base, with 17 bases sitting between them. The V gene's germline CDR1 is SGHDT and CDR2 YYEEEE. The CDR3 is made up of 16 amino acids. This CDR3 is CASSTMGAGPNTEAFF. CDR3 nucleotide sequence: TGTGCCAGCAGCACGATGGGGGCAGGCCCGAACACTGAAGCTTTCTTT.

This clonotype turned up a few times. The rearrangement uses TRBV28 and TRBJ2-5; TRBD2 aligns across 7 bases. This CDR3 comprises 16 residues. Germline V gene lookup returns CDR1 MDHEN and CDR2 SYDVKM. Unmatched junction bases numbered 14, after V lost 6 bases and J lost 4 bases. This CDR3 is CASSPMGGGIRETQYF. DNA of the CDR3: TGTGCCAGCAGCCCTATGGGGGGGGGGATACGAGAGACCCAGTACTTC. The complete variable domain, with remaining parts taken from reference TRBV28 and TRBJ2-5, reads DVKVTQSSRYLVKRTGEKVFLECVQDMDHENMFWYRQDPGLGLRLIYFSYDVKMKEKGDIPEGYSVSREKKERFSLILESASTNQTSMYLCASSPMGGGIRETQYFGPGTRLLVL.

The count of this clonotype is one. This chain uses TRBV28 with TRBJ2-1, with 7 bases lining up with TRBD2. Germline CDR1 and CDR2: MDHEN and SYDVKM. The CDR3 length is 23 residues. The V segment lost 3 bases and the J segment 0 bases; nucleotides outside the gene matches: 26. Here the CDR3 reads CASSFEPLYQTDSRGSSYNEQFF. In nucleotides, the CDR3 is TGTGCCAGCAGTTTTGAACCTCTGTACCAAACCGACTCGCGGGGGAGCTCCTACAATGAGCAGTTCTTC.

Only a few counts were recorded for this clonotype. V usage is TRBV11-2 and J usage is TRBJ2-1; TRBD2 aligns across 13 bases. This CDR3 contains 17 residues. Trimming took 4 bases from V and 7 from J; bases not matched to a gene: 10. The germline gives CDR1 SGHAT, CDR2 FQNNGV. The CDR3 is CASSSGLLAGGMNEQFF. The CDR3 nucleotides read TGTGCCAGCAGCTCGGGGCTACTAGCGGGGGGGATGAATGAGCAGTTCTTC.

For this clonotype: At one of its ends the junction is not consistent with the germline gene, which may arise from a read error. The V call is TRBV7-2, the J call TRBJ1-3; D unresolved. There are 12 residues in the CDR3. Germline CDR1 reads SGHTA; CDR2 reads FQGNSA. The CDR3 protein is CASTLGGNTIYF. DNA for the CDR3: TGTGCCAGCACCTTAGGGGGAAACACCATATATTTT. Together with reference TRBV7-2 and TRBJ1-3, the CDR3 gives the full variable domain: GAGVSQSPSNKVTEKGKDVELRCDPISGHTALYWYRQSLGQGLEFLIYFQGNSAPDKSGLPSDRFSAERTGGSVSTLTIQRTQQEDSAVYLCASTLGGNTIYFGEGSWLTVV.

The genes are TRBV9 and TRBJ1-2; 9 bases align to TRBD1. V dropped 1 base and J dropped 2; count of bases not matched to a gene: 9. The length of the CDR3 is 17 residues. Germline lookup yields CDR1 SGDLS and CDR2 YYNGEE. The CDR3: CASSVTRTGEKNYGYTF. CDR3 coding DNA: TGTGCCAGCAGCGTAACCCGGACAGGGGAAAAAAACTATGGCTACACCTTC.

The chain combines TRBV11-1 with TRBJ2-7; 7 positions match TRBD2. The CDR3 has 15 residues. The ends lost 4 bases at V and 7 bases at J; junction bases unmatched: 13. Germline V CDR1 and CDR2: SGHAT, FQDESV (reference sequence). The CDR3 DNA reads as TGTGCCAGCAGCTACAGCGGGACTTGGGAGGGTGAGCAGTACTTC. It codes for CASSYSGTWEGEQYF. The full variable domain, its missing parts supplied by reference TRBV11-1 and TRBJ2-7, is EAEVAQSPRYKITEKSQAVAFWCDPISGHATLYWYRQILGQGPELLVQFQDESVVDDSQLPKDRFSAERLKGVDSTLKIQPAELGDSAMYLCASSYSGTWEGEQYFGPGTRLTVT.

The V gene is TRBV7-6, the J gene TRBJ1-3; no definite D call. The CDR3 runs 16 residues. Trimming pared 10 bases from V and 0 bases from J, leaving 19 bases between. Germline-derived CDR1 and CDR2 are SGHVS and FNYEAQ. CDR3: CATSLRQASSGNTIYF. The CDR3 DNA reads TGTGCCACCTCCCTCAGGCAGGCCTCCTCTGGAAACACCATATATTTT.

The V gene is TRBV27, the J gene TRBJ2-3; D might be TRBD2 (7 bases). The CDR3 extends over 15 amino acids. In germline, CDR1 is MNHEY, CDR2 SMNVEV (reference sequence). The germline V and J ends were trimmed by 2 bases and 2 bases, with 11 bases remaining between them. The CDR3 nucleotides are TGTGCCAGCAGTTTACGGCGGGGGCACACAGATACGCAGTATTTT. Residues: CASSLRRGHTDTQYF.

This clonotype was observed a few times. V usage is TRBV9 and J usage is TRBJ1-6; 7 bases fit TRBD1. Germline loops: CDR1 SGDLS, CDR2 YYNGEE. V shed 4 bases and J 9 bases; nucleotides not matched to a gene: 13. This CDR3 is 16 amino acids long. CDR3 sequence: CASSSPGRGLISPLHF. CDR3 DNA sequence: TGTGCCAGCAGCTCCCCGGGGAGGGGGCTTATTTCACCCCTCCACTTT.

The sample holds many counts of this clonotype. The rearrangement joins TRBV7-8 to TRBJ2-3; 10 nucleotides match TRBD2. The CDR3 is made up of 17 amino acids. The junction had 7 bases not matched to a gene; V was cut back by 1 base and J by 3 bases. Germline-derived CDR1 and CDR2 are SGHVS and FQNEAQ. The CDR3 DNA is TGTGCCAGCAGCTTAGGGCTAGCGGGGGCAATTACAGATACGCAGTATTTT. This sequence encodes CASSLGLAGAITDTQYF.

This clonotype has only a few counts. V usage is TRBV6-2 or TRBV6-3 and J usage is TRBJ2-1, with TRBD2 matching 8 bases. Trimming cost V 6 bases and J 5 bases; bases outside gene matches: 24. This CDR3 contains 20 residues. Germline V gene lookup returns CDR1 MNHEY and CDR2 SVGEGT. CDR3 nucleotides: TGTGCCAGCAGCCCCTCGATCCCCCAGCTTTTAGCGGGGCAGGACAATGAGCAGTTCTTC. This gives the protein CASSPSIPQLLAGQDNEQFF.

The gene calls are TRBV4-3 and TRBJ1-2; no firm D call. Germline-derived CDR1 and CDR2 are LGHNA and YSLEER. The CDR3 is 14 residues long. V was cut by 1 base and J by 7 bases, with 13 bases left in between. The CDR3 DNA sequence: TGCGCCAGCAGCCAAGTCGGCGGGTCTCGTGGCTACACCTTC. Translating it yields CASSQVGGSRGYTF.

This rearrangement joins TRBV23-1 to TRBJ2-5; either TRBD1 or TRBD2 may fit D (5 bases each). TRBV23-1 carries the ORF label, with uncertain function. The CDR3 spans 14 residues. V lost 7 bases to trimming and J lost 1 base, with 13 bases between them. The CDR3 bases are TGCGCCAGCATAACTTCCGGGACCCAAGAGACCCAGTACTTC. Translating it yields CASITSGTQETQYF.

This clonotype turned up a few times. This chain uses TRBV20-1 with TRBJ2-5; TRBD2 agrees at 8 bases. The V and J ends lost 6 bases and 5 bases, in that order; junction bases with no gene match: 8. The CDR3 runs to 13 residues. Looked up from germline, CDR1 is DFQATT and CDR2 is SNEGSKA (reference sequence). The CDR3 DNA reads TGCAGTGCCCCCTCCCCGGGGGGGGAGACCCAGTACTTC. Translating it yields CSAPSPGGETQYF.

CDR3 sequence: CASSLLRTNTGELFF. CDR3 sequence (DNA): TGTGCCAGCAGCTTACTAAGGACGAACACCGGGGAGCTGTTTTTT. V gene TRBV7-9 combines with J gene TRBJ2-2; D unresolved. Per the germline V gene, CDR1 is SEHNR and CDR2 is FQNEAQ (reference sequence). V was clipped by 2 bases and J by 0 bases, with 7 bases between them. The CDR3 contains 15 residues.

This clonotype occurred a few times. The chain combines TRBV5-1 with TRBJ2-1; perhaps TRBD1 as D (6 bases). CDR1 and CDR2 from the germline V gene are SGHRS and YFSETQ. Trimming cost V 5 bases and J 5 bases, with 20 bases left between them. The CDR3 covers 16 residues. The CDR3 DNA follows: TGCGCCAGCAGTTTCCTGGGACACGGAGAAAACAATGAGCAGTTCTTC. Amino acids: CASSFLGHGENNEQFF.

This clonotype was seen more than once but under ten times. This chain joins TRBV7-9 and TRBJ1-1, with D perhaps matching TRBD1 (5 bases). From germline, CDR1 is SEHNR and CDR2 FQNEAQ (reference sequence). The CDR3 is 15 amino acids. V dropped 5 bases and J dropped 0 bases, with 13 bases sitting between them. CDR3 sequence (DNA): TGTGCCAGCAGCCCCCGGACAAGTTTGAACACTGAAGCTTTCTTT. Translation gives CASSPRTSLNTEAFF.

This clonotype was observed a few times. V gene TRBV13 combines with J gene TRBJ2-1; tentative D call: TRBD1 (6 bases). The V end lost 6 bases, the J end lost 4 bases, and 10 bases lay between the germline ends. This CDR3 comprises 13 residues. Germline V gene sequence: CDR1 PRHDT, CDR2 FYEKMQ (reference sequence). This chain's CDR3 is CASSRQEYNEQFF. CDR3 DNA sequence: TGTGCCAGCAGTCGACAGGAGTACAATGAGCAGTTCTTC. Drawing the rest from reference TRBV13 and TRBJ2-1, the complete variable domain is AAGVIQSPRHLIKEKRETATLKCYPIPRHDTVYWYQQGPGQDPQFLISFYEKMQSDKGSIPDRFSAQQFSDYHSELNMSSLELGDSALYFCASSRQEYNEQFFGPGTRLTVL.